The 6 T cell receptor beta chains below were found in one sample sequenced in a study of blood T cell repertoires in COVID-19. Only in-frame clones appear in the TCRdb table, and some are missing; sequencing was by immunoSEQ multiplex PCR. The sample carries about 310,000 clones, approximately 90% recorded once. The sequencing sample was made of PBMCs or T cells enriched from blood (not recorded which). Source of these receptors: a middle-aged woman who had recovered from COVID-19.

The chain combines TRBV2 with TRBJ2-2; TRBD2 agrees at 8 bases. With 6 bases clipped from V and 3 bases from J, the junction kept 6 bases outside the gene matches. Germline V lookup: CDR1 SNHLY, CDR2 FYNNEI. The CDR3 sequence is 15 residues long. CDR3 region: CASSLRGGDTGELFF. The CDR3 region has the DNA TGTGCCAGCAGCCTCCGGGGGGGGGACACCGGGGAGCTGTTTTTT.

CDR3 DNA sequence: TGTGCCTGGACCCCTGGCATGGGCAACAAGTTAGAAGCTTTCTTT. This sequence encodes CAWTPGMGNKLEAFF. The chain combines TRBV30 with TRBJ1-1, with D unresolved. Germline lookup yields CDR1 GTSNPN and CDR2 SVGIG (reference sequence). The CDR3 has 15 residues. V dropped 4 bases and J dropped 8 bases, with 23 bases sitting between them.

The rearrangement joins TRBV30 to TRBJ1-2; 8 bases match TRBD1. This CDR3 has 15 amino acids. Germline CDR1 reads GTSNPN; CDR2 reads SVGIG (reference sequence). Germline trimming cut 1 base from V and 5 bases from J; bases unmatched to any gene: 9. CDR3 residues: CAWSAPQGARYGYTF. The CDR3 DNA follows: TGTGCCTGGAGTGCCCCCCAGGGGGCTCGGTATGGCTACACCTTC.

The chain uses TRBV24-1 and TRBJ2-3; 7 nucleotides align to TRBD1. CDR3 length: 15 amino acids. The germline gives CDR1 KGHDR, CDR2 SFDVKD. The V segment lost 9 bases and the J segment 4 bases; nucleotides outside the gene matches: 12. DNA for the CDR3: TGTGCCACCGGGAAGGGCGCACAGGGGCCAGATACGCAGTATTTT. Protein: CATGKGAQGPDTQYF.

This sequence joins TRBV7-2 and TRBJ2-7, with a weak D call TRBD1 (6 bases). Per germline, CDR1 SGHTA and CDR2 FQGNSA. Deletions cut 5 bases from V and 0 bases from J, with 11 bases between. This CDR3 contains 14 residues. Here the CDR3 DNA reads TGTGCCAGCAGCGTTGGGGACATCTCCTACGAGCAGTACTTC. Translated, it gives CASSVGDISYEQYF.

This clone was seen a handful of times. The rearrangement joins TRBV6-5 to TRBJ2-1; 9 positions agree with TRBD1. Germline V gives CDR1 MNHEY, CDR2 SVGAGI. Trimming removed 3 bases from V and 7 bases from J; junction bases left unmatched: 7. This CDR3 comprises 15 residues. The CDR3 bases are TGTGCCAGCAGTTATCAGAGACAGGGGGAAAATGAGCAGTTCTTC. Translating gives CASSYQRQGENEQFF.